The T cell receptor beta chain under discussion was sequenced for a study of Ad26.COV2.S vaccination and SARS-CoV-2 variants. Overall study findings and caveats: Post-vaccination spike-specific CD8+ and CD4+ T cell responses reportedly had substantial breadth.

The V end was cut by 0 bases, the J end by 7 bases, with 15 bases between. The germline V gene has CDR1 LGHDT and CDR2 YNNKEL (reference sequence). The CDR3 runs to 15 residues. About this clone: Its antigen is currently unknown.

Here immunoSEQ multiplex PCR was the method, and the copy in TCRdb shows in-frame clones only, minus some. Altogether some 300,000 clones are present, about 86% being singletons, with the ten largest covering around 1.9%. Treatment denoted: around 19 received Ad26.COV2.S at low or high dose, single or two shots; 5 received placebo; per-sample allocation not given. Sampling took place 63 days after the first vaccine or placebo injection. The source of this sequence is a person aged 18-60 years who received the Ad26.COV2.S COVID-19 vaccine or a placebo. The rearrangement links TRBV3-1 (or the pseudogene TRBV3-2) to TRBJ1-2; no firm D call. The sample in question was peripheral blood, obtained in a trial of Ad26.COV2.S vaccine versus placebo. Here the CDR3 DNA reads TGTGCCAGCAGCCAAGAGACCGCCAGGATAGGTGGCTACACCTTC. Translation: CASSQETARIGGYTF.